A single sample gave rise to the 11 T cell receptor beta chains below, sequenced in a study of T cells in Graves' hyperthyroidism and ophthalmopathy. The TCR beta CDR3 regions underwent amplification using RNA transcripts as the source. When the TCR CDR3 underwent first-round RT-PCR, the HTBI primer set was used. TCRdb analysed the multiplex PCR reads with MiXCR anew, one entry per CDR3 protein. Found here are about 200,000 distinct CDR3 sequences, approximately 20% of them singletons; the top ten hold 44%. Sequenced material: blood. These receptors were collected from a man between 40 and 49 years old with Graves' hyperthyroidism.

In this sample, this clonotype turned up many times. The gene calls are TRBV12-3 or TRBV12-4 and TRBJ2-3; D ambiguous. With 4 bases removed from V and 4 bases from J, the gap between germline ends came to 9 bases. The CDR3 consists of 13 residues. In DNA, the CDR3 is TGTGCCAGCAGTTCAGAGGAACCAGATACGCAGTATTTT. Translation gives CASSSEEPDTQYF.

CDR3 in DNA: TGCAGTGCTAGAGATCTAGCGGGAGGGCCGGGAGAGACCCAGTACTTC. This sequence encodes CSARDLAGGPGETQYF. The chain is built from TRBV20-1 and TRBJ2-5; TRBD2 agrees at 12 bases. The CDR3 runs 16 residues. V lost 0 bases to trimming and J lost 4 bases; unmatched junction nucleotides: 6. Germline loops: CDR1 DFQATT, CDR2 SNEGSKA (reference sequence).

This clonotype has ten or more counts. This chain joins TRBV18 and TRBJ1-2, with D unclear. Deletions cut 3 bases from V and 5 bases from J, with 16 bases between. Germline lookup yields CDR1 KGHSH and CDR2 LQKENI. The CDR3 totals 15 residues. The CDR3 loop reads CASSPLPRKGYGYTF. CDR3 sequence (DNA): TGTGCCAGCTCACCCCTACCTAGGAAGGGTTATGGCTACACCTTC.

This clonotype has at least ten counts. The chain recombines TRBV5-1 with TRBJ1-5; 7 nucleotides match TRBD1. This CDR3 has 14 amino acids. CDR1 and CDR2 (germline): SGHRS, YFSETQ. With V trimmed by 3 bases and J by 2 bases, 2 bases remained unmatched. For the CDR3, the DNA is TGCGCCAGCAGCTCAGGGGGTGGCAATCAGCCCCAGCATTTT. Protein: CASSSGGGNQPQHF.

This clonotype was seen at least ten times. The chain carries TRBV5-1 and TRBJ1-2, with a possible D match to TRBD1 (6 bases). The CDR3 runs to 14 residues. The V gene's germline CDR1 is SGHRS and CDR2 YFSETQ. Trimming shortened V by 5 bases and J by 6 bases, and 17 bases separated the two germline ends. CDR3 in amino acids: CASSTTGGLNGYTF. For the CDR3, the DNA is TGCGCCAGCAGTACGACCGGGGGCTTGAATGGCTACACCTTC. Full variable domain (remainder filled in from reference TRBV5-1 and TRBJ1-2): KAGVTQTPRYLIKTRGQQVTLSCSPISGHRSVSWYQQTPGQGLQFLFEYFSETQRNKGNFPGRFSGRQFSNSRSEMNVSTLELGDSALYLCASSTTGGLNGYTFGSGTRLTVV.

This clonotype has a handful of counts. The chain carries TRBV3-1 and TRBJ1-5; TRBD1 aligns across 7 bases. Germline loops: CDR1 LGHDT, CDR2 YNNKEL (reference sequence). Germline trimming cut 4 bases from V and 0 bases from J; bases unmatched to any gene: 3. There are 15 residues in the CDR3. The CDR3 sequence: CASSLQGNSNQPQHF. The CDR3 region has the DNA TGTGCCAGCAGCCTACAGGGGAATAGCAATCAGCCCCAGCATTTT.

On this clonotype: Germline and junction disagree at one end, which may indicate a read error. This rearrangement joins TRBV20-1 to TRBJ1-1; D might be TRBD1 (6 bases). The germline V gene has CDR1 DFQATT and CDR2 SNEGSKA (reference sequence). The length of the CDR3 is 15 residues. The CDR3 region has the DNA TGCAGTGCTCCACTGAGGTCGGGGGCGCAGGGTGAACCTTTCTTT. Protein: CSAPLRSGAQGEPFF.

As concerns this clonotype: With a much larger clone just one base away, this may be a read error. This chain links TRBV29-1 with TRBJ2-7, with a possible D match to TRBD1 (8 bases). V was pared by 3 bases and J by 4 bases, with 25 bases between. Per the germline V gene, CDR1 is SQVTM and CDR2 is ANQGSEA. The CDR3 sequence is 17 residues long. As DNA, the CDR3 is TGCAGCGTTGACCTCCCCGCTTCGAACAGGGGGGGTTACGAGCAGTACTTC. It encodes CSVDLPASNRGGYEQYF.

This clonotype was detected many times. This sequence joins TRBV3-1 and TRBJ1-2; D is undetermined. V was trimmed by 1 base and J by 5 bases, leaving 11 bases between them. This CDR3 has 14 residues. Looked up from germline, CDR1 is LGHDT and CDR2 is YNNKEL (reference sequence). The CDR3 coding sequence is TGTGCCAGCAGCCAAGGTTCGGTACTATATGGCTACACCTTC. Protein: CASSQGSVLYGYTF.

In its sample, this clonotype was seen many times. The V gene is TRBV2, the J gene TRBJ1-2; TRBD1 aligns across 7 bases. Per germline, CDR1 SNHLY and CDR2 FYNNEI. The CDR3 runs to 16 residues. V was clipped by 4 bases and J by 3 bases; unmatched bases: 11. The CDR3 here is CASSAPGTAVDYGYTF. DNA of the CDR3: TGTGCCAGCAGTGCTCCCGGGACAGCGGTGGACTATGGCTACACCTTC.

The chain joins TRBV3-1 to TRBJ1-1; no clear D gene. The CDR3 totals 13 residues. Germline CDR1 LGHDT, CDR2 YNNKEL (reference sequence). Trimming took 0 bases from V and 3 from J, leaving 5 bases between them. CDR3 loop: CASSQERHTEAFF. The CDR3 DNA follows: TGTGCCAGCAGCCAAGAGCGGCACACTGAAGCTTTCTTT.